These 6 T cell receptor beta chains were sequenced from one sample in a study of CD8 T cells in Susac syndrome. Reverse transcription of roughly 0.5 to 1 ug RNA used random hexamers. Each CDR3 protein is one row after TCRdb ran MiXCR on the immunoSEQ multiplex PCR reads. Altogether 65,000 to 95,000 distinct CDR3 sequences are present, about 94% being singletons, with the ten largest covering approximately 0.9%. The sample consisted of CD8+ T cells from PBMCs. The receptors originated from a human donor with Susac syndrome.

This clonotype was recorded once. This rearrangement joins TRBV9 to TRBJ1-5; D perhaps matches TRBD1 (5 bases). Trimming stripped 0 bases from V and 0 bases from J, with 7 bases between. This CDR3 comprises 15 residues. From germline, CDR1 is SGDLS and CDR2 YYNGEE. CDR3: CASSVEGDSNQPQHF. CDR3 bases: TGTGCCAGCAGCGTAGAAGGGGATAGCAATCAGCCCCAGCATTTT.

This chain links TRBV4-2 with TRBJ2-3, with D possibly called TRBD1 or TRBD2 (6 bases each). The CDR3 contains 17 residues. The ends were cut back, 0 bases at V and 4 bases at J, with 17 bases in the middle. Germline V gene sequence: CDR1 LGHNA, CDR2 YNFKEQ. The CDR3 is CASSQEWGAFNADTQYF. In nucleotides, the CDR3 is TGTGCCAGCAGCCAAGAATGGGGGGCCTTTAATGCAGATACGCAGTATTTT.

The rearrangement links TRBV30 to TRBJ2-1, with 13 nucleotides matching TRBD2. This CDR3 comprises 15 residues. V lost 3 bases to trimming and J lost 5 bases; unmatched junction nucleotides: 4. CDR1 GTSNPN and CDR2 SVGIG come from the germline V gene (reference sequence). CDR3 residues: CAWSSGTSGNNEQFF. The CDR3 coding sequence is TGTGCCTGGAGCAGCGGGACTAGCGGGAACAATGAGCAGTTCTTC.

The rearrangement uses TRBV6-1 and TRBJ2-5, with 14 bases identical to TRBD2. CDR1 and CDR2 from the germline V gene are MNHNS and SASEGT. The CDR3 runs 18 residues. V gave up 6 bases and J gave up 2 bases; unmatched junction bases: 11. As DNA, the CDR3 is TGTGCCAGCAGCCCAACCCACGGACTAGCGGGAGGACAAGAGACCCAGTACTTC. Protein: CASSPTHGLAGGQETQYF.

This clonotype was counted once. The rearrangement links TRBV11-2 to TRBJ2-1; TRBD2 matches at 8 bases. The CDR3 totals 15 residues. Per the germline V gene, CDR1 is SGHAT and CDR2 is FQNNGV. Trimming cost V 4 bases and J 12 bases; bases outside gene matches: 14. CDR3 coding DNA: TGTGCCAGCAGCTATAGCGGGGCGGAGGGCTTGGGGCAGTTCTTC. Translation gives CASSYSGAEGLGQFF.

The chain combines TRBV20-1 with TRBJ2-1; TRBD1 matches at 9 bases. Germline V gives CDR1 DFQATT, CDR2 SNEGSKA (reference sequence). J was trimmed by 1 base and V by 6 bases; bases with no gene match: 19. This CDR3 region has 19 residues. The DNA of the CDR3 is TGCAGTGCGCGTTTCGGAGGGACAGGGTCTGGGAGGTCCTACAATGAGCAGTTCTTC. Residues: CSARFGGTGSGRSYNEQFF.